The 4 T cell receptor beta chains listed next were all sequenced from one sample in a study of cytomegalovirus exposure and HLA in healthy donors. Researchers ran the PCR with 60 Vbeta and 13 Jbeta primers. Assay: immunoSEQ multiplex PCR; the TCRdb copy retains only in-frame clones and omits some. The repertoire includes approximately 64,000 clones, around 77% of them detected once, and 4% to 5.5% sits in the top ten. Sequenced input: PBMCs. All receptors come from a male donor in good health and CMV-seropositive.

The chain joins TRBV9 to TRBJ1-5; no clear D gene. V lost 2 bases and J 1 base, leaving 10 bases between the germline ends. CDR1 is SGDLS and CDR2 is YYNGEE in the germline V gene. The CDR3 totals 15 residues. Here the CDR3 reads CASSVEGRSNQPQHF. CDR3 bases: TGTGCCAGCAGCGTTGAGGGTCGGAGCAATCAGCCCCAGCATTTT. Full variable domain (outside the CDR3, taken from reference TRBV9 and TRBJ1-5): DSGVTQTPKHLITATGQRVTLRCSPRSGDLSVYWYQQSLDQGLQFLIQYYNGEERAKGNILERFSAQQFPDLHSELNLSSLELGDSALYFCASSVEGRSNQPQHFGDGTRLSIL.

The chain joins TRBV11-2 to TRBJ2-5, with D unclear. The CDR3 consists of 15 residues. Per the germline V gene, CDR1 is SGHAT and CDR2 is FQNNGV. V lost 0 bases, J lost 2 bases, and 10 bases lay in between. The CDR3 DNA reads TGTGCCAGCAGCTTAGAAGCACCCTCACAAGAGACCCAGTACTTC. As protein: CASSLEAPSQETQYF.

The rearrangement uses TRBV4-3 and TRBJ1-1; D might be TRBD1 (6 bases). This CDR3 spans 15 amino acids. The V end was cut by 1 base, the J end by 1 base, with 10 bases between. Per the germline V gene, CDR1 is LGHNA and CDR2 is YSLEER. The CDR3 loop reads CASSQAPTGNTEAFF. CDR3 in DNA: TGCGCCAGCAGCCAAGCCCCGACAGGGAACACTGAAGCTTTCTTT.

This chain joins TRBV29-1 and TRBJ2-3; 8 nucleotides line up with TRBD2. CDR1 is SQVTM and CDR2 is ANQGSEA in the germline V gene. The V and J ends lost 1 base and 4 bases, in that order; junction bases with no gene match: 4. The CDR3 runs 14 residues. The CDR3 DNA reads TGCAGCGTTGAAGCGGGGGGGTTTTCAGATACGCAGTATTTT. As protein: CSVEAGGFSDTQYF.